This T cell receptor beta chain is drawn from a study of beta chain features in type 1 diabetes. Overall study: The patients were much like the healthy donors in age, gender and cell yields. Study conclusions and caveats: PCR might favor shorter templates, but any such skew would affect patients and controls equally. Patients with Type 1 diabetes showed moderately but significantly shorter TCRB CDR3s in all four CD4+ subsets.

Naive, central memory, regulatory and stem cell-like memory cells within the CD4+ compartment were sorted using CD45RO/CCR7/CD25/CD127/CD95/CD27. Concerning this clone: Its antigen is undetermined.

The sequenced template was cDNA made from the entire isolated RNA. This table comes from immunoSEQ multiplex PCR, and its TCRdb copy is limited to in-frame clones, with some not included. Among 150,000 to 190,000 clones, roughly 11% were seen once, and the ten largest hold approximately 2%. Deletions cut 0 bases from V and 4 bases from J, with 9 bases between. The CDR3 loop spans 14 amino acids. Looked up from germline, CDR1 is SGHRS and CDR2 is YFSETQ. Sequencing was carried out using central memory CD4+ T cells from blood. The chain uses TRBV5-1 and TRBJ2-3; TRBD1 might be the D (5 bases). The sequence came from a man in his late teens or twenties in good health. CDR3 amino acids: CASSLAWGSDTQYF. The CDR3 DNA follows: TGCGCCAGCAGCTTGGCGTGGGGCTCAGATACGCAGTATTTT.